This entry concerns a single T cell receptor beta chain. Its target is not known. These data originate in a study of blood T cells in healthy people across ages. For the second PCR, which ran for about 7 to 11 cycles, a sample-barcoded 5' primer and a J-beta primer mix were used. With 12 random nucleotides, a template-switch adaptor tagged each individual cDNA molecule. TCRdb recomputed calls from the 5' RACE reads with MiXCR, one row per CDR3 protein. The repertoire holds about 400,000 distinct CDR3 sequences, with over 45% as singletons. The study's findings and limits: Bulk PBMC profiling left naive and antigen-experienced comparisons inconclusive.

The TCR comes from a man aged 55 to 70 in good health. The sample consisted of blood.

The CDR3 is CAISAGESPLHF. The CDR3 nucleotides are TGTGCCATCAGTGCCGGGGAGTCACCCCTCCACTTT. J is TRBJ1-6 and V is TRBV10-3; D not resolved. Trimming took 4 bases from V and 10 from J, leaving 8 bases between them. Germline CDR1 reads ENHRY; CDR2 reads SYGVKD. The CDR3 is 12 amino acids.